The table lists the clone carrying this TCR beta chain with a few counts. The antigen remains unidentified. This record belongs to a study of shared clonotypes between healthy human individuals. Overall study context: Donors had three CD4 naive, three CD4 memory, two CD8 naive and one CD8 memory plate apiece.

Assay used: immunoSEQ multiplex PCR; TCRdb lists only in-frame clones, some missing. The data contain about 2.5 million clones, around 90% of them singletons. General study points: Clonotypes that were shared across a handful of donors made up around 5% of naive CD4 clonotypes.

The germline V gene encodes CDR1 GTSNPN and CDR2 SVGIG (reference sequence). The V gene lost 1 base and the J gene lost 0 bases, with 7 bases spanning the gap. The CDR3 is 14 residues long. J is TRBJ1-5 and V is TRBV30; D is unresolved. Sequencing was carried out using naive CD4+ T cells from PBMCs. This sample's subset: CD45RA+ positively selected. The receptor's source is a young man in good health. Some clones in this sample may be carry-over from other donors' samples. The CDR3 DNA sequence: TGTGCCTGGAGTGGAGAGTATAGCAATCAGCCCCAGCATTTT. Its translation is CAWSGEYSNQPQHF. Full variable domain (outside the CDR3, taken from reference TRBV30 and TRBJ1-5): SQTIHQWPATLVQPVGSPLSLECTVEGTSNPNLYWYRQAAGRGLQLLFYSVGIGQISSEVPQNLSASRPQDRQFILSSKKLLLSDSGFYLCAWSGEYSNQPQHFGDGTRLSIL.